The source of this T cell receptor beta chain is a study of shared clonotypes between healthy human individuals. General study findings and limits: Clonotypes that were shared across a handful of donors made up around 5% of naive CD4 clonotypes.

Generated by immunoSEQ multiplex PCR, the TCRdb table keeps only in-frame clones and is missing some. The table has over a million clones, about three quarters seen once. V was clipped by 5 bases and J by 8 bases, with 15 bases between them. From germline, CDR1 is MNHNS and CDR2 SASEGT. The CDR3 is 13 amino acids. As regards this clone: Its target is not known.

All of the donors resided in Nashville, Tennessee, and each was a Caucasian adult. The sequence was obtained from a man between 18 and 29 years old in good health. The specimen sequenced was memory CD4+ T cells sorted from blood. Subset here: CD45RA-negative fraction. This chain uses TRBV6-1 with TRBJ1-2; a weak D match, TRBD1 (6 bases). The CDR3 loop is CASSLTGLVGYTF. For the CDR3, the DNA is TGTGCCAGCAGTCTCACAGGGTTGGTCGGCTACACCTTC.